The clone carrying this T cell receptor (beta chain) showed up just once. Its antigen remains unidentified. There are 14 residues in the CDR3. J lost 8 bases, V lost 1 base, and 4 bases had no gene match. Looked up from germline, CDR1 is MNHEY and CDR2 is SVGAGI. This specimen belongs to a study of graft-versus-host responses after intestinal transplantation. The assay was immunoSEQ multiplex PCR, and TCRdb's table has in-frame clones only and misses some. The sample includes 85,000 to 90,000 clones, about nine tenths seen only once; the top ten take about 0.3%. The material was unstimulated CD4+ T cells sorted from spleen or lymph node cells, obtained before intestinal transplant. The receptor comes from a human donor who received an intestinal transplant. The chain uses TRBV6-5 and TRBJ2-1, with 8 bases identical to TRBD1. Here the CDR3 reads CASSYFRQGHEQFF. The CDR3 coding sequence is TGTGCCAGCAGTTACTTTCGACAGGGGCATGAGCAGTTCTTC.